This T cell receptor beta chain came from a study of blood T cells in healthy people across ages. Trimming stripped 7 bases from V and 2 bases from J, with 13 bases between. Germline-derived CDR1 and CDR2 are MNHNY and SVGAGI (reference sequence). This CDR3 spans 14 amino acids. Whole-study results and caveats: TCR beta diversity, measured per million T cells, fell in a roughly linear way with age.

In regard to this clonotype: The antigen remains unidentified.

Sample-barcoded 5' priming and a J-beta primer mix drove a second PCR of 7 to 11 cycles. TCRdb re-called the 5' RACE reads through MiXCR, storing one row per CDR3 protein. This sample has under 1,100,000 distinct CDR3 sequences; under 30% occur once, and the top ten carry less than 0.85%. These data were likewise used in another study, on T cells of mothers and their children. That paper notes: Donation involved three healthy Caucasian mothers and the six children that they had.

The TCR was taken from a girl aged 2-10 years in good health. Sequencing used blood. V and J are TRBV6-6 and TRBJ2-3, with D possibly matching TRBD1 (5 bases). CDR3 in DNA: TGTGCCAGCACCCTCTGGACAACCACAGATACGCAGTATTTT. Protein: CASTLWTTTDTQYF.